The 11 T cell receptor beta chains in this list originate from one sample, sequenced in a study of regulatory dendritic cells for organ transplantation. Data came from immunoSEQ multiplex PCR; TCRdb stores just in-frame clones and leaves some out. The data contain around 29,000 clones, 82% of them seen just once; the ten biggest clones take up around 0.38%. Sample: naive CD8+ T cells from blood. The sample's subset: CD45RA+ naive T cells. The receptors here all came from a human donor in good health.

This chain uses TRBV27 with TRBJ1-6, with D perhaps matching TRBD1 (6 bases). The CDR3 contains 15 residues. Germline-derived CDR1 and CDR2 are MNHEY and SMNVEV (reference sequence). The V and J ends lost 6 bases and 7 bases respectively, with 16 bases between them. The CDR3 protein is CASRDQGFDNSPLHF. For the CDR3, the DNA is TGTGCCAGCAGAGACCAGGGGTTCGACAATTCACCCCTCCACTTT.

This clone appeared once. The V call is TRBV6-1, the J call TRBJ1-2, with D possibly being TRBD1 (6 bases). The V end lost 1 base, the J end lost 2 bases, and 26 bases lay between the germline ends. This CDR3 contains 20 residues. Germline CDR1 reads MNHNS; CDR2 reads SASEGT. The CDR3, as DNA: TGTGCCAGCAGTGAAGGGGGAATCCGGGACATGGCACATTTCAACTATGGCTACACCTTC. Its translation: CASSEGGIRDMAHFNYGYTF.

This rearrangement joins TRBV6-1 to TRBJ2-7; TRBD1 matches 7 bases. The CDR3 sequence is 15 residues long. CDR1 is MNHNS and CDR2 is SASEGT in the germline V gene. The trim removed 5 bases at V and 2 bases at J, leaving 9 bases unmatched. The CDR3 bases are TGTGCCAGCAGTCACGTAGGGACAGCTACCTACGAGCAGTACTTC. It is translated as CASSHVGTATYEQYF.

The V call is TRBV7-7, the J call TRBJ2-3, with D possibly being TRBD1 (5 bases). In germline, CDR1 is SSHAT, CDR2 FNYEAQ (reference sequence). CDR3 length equals 14 residues. V was clipped by 0 bases and J by 2 bases, with 6 bases between them. This chain's CDR3 is CASSLAGATDTQYF. The CDR3 DNA reads TGTGCCAGCAGCTTAGCTGGGGCCACAGATACGCAGTATTTT.

The V call is TRBV9, the J call TRBJ1-2, with unresolved D. Trimming stripped 3 bases from V and 5 bases from J, with 20 bases between. CDR1 and CDR2 (germline): SGDLS, YYNGEE. The CDR3 runs to 16 residues. The CDR3: CASSAGIQLFGYGYTF. The CDR3 DNA follows: TGTGCCAGCAGCGCCGGGATACAGCTCTTTGGGTATGGCTACACCTTC.

CDR3: CASSHRGPEQYF. CDR3 nucleotide sequence: TGTGCCAGCAGCCACAGGGGCCCGGAGCAGTACTTC. V usage is TRBV2 and J usage is TRBJ2-7; 7 bases agree with TRBD1. Germline values: CDR1 SNHLY, CDR2 FYNNEI. The CDR3 runs to 12 residues. With 6 bases clipped from V and 7 bases from J, the junction kept 6 bases outside the gene matches.

This clone is a singleton in its sample. The V gene is TRBV19, the J gene TRBJ2-1; D possibly corresponds to TRBD2 (6 bases). V shed 2 bases and J shed 10 bases, with 21 bases lying between them. Germline lookup yields CDR1 LNHDA and CDR2 SQIVND (reference sequence). CDR3 length: 16 amino acids. CDR3: CASSIFGGVPNWEQFF. DNA for the CDR3: TGTGCCAGTAGTATATTCGGAGGGGTCCCCAATTGGGAGCAGTTCTTC.

The chain carries TRBV5-8 and TRBJ2-7, with D possibly being TRBD2 (7 bases). CDR1 and CDR2 from the germline V gene are SGHTS and YDEGEE. This CDR3 is 16 amino acids long. V shed 0 bases and J shed 5 bases, with 18 bases lying between them. The CDR3 DNA is TGTGCCAGCAGCTTGGAAATGGCGCCGGGGGGCCACGAGCAGTACTTC. Its protein is CASSLEMAPGGHEQYF.

J is TRBJ1-2 and V is TRBV7-2, with TRBD1 as a possible D gene (6 bases). The V end was cut by 4 bases, the J end by 8 bases, with 20 bases between. This CDR3 has 15 residues. Per germline, CDR1 SGHTA and CDR2 FQGNSA. CDR3 sequence (DNA): TGTGCCAGCAGCTCTCCCGGGACACGTTTTAACGGCTACACCTTC. Its protein is CASSSPGTRFNGYTF.

The chain is built from TRBV9 and TRBJ2-7; perhaps TRBD1 as D (6 bases). This CDR3 is 15 amino acids long. The V gene's germline CDR1 is SGDLS and CDR2 YYNGEE. V lost 3 bases and J 5 bases, leaving 18 bases between the germline ends. CDR3 loop: CASSGVDRPPHEQYF. The CDR3 DNA reads TGTGCCAGCAGCGGCGTCGACAGGCCTCCCCACGAGCAGTACTTC.

This clone was counted a few times. This chain links TRBV4-1 with TRBJ1-5; no firm D call. Trimming took off 0 bases at V and 7 bases at J, with 10 bases between the two ends. Germline loops: CDR1 MGHRA, CDR2 YSYEKL. The CDR3 is 14 amino acids. The CDR3 nucleotides are TGCGCCAGCAGCCAAGATCGAGGGAGGCAGCCCCAGCATTTT. This gives the protein CASSQDRGRQPQHF.